The 24 T cell receptor beta chains below all came from one sample that was sequenced in a study of siplizumab effects on memory and regulatory T cells. The protocol was immunoSEQ multiplex PCR, while the TCRdb copy is restricted to in-frame clones and leaves out a portion. This table has some 97,000 clones, under 95% appearing once. The sequenced sample consisted of Tregs sorted from blood. The receptor source for this set is a human donor in good health.

The J gene is TRBJ2-1, the V gene TRBV11-3; D unclear. V lost 2 bases to trimming and J lost 0 bases, with 5 bases between them. Germline V lookup: CDR1 SGHNT, CDR2 YENEEA. The CDR3 contains 14 residues. The CDR3 DNA sequence: TGTGCCAGCAGCTTACGTAGCTCCTACAATGAGCAGTTCTTC. Residues: CASSLRSSYNEQFF.

V and J are TRBV13 and TRBJ2-5; TRBD2 matches at 7 bases. This CDR3 spans 17 amino acids. Looked up from germline, CDR1 is PRHDT and CDR2 is FYEKMQ (reference sequence). The junction had 20 bases not matched to a gene; V was cut back by 4 bases and J by 9 bases. CDR3 sequence reads: CASSSRRLAMGPWAQYF. The CDR3 DNA reads as TGTGCCAGCAGCTCCCGAAGACTAGCCATGGGGCCATGGGCCCAGTACTTC.

Only one count was recorded for this clone. The rearrangement joins TRBV27 to TRBJ1-2; maybe TRBD1 (6 bases). There are 13 residues in the CDR3. From germline, CDR1 is MNHEY and CDR2 SMNVEV (reference sequence). V dropped 4 bases and J dropped 8 bases, with 14 bases sitting between them. The CDR3 DNA follows: TGTGCCAGCAGTTCCGGCCAGGGGTTGGGCTACACCTTC. Its translation: CASSSGQGLGYTF.

The chain uses TRBV5-1 and TRBJ1-3; TRBD1 is a possible D gene (5 bases). The CDR3 has 16 residues. V lost 2 bases, J lost 4 bases, and 16 bases lay in between. CDR1 is SGHRS, CDR2 YFSETQ, per germline. CDR3 loop: CASSFVGTDSGNTIYF. CDR3 nucleotides: TGCGCCAGCAGCTTCGTGGGGACTGACTCGGGAAACACCATATATTTT.

A remark on this clone: Germline and junction disagree at one end, which may indicate a read error. This chain connects TRBV7-3 to TRBJ2-7; TRBD2 agrees at 9 bases. This CDR3 region has 14 residues. In germline, CDR1 is SGHTA, CDR2 FQGTGA. CDR3 DNA sequence: TGCGCCAGCAGCCAAAGGAGCGGGAGGTACGAGCAGTACTTC. Translation gives CASSQRSGRYEQYF.

In its sample, this clone was seen once. The genes are TRBV29-1 and TRBJ2-5, with a possible D match to TRBD2 (5 bases). The germline V gene encodes CDR1 SQVTM and CDR2 ANQGSEA. The CDR3 has 13 residues. Trimming took off 3 bases at V and 4 bases at J, with 12 bases between the two ends. CDR3 in amino acids: CSVDSRGSETQYF. The CDR3 DNA follows: TGCAGCGTTGATTCTCGGGGATCAGAGACCCAGTACTTC.

The chain couples TRBV7-9 to TRBJ2-7; tentatively, D is TRBD1 (6 bases). Germline V gives CDR1 SEHNR, CDR2 FQNEAQ (reference sequence). This CDR3 comprises 13 residues. Trimming shortened V by 4 bases and J by 6 bases, and 13 bases separated the two germline ends. CDR3 coding DNA: TGTGCCAGCAGCTCTGACAGGTTGTCCGAGCAGTACTTC. Protein: CASSSDRLSEQYF.

The chain links TRBV7-8 to TRBJ1-2, with TRBD1 matching over 11 bases. This CDR3 is 19 amino acids long. CDR1 and CDR2 (germline): SGHVS, FQNEAQ. Trimming cost V 1 base and J 1 base; bases outside gene matches: 11. The CDR3 here is CASSLGGGTGGLLNYGYTF. The CDR3 DNA reads as TGTGCCAGCAGCTTAGGAGGGGGGACAGGGGGTCTTCTTAACTATGGCTACACCTTC.

The chain uses TRBV19 and TRBJ1-1, with a possible D match to TRBD1 (6 bases). CDR1 and CDR2 from the germline V gene are LNHDA and SQIVND (reference sequence). Deletions cut 5 bases from V and 4 bases from J, with 14 bases between. This CDR3 contains 14 residues. CDR3 amino acids: CASSRAGVGTEAFF. The CDR3 DNA reads as TGTGCCAGTAGTCGTGCAGGGGTAGGCACTGAAGCTTTCTTT.

This clone was seen only a few times. This sequence joins TRBV30 and TRBJ1-4, with no clear D. Germline V lookup: CDR1 GTSNPN, CDR2 SVGIG (reference sequence). This CDR3 is built from 13 residues. The V end was cut by 8 bases, the J end by 1 base, with 11 bases between. Here the CDR3 reads CAVWRETNEKLFF. CDR3 in DNA: TGTGCCGTGTGGAGGGAAACTAATGAAAAACTGTTTTTT.

The chain recombines TRBV19 with TRBJ2-1; D may be TRBD1 (5 bases). Germline V gene data show CDR1 as LNHDA and CDR2 as SQIVND (reference sequence). Trimming shortened V by 5 bases and J by 7 bases, and 15 bases separated the two germline ends. This CDR3 contains 14 residues. In DNA, the CDR3 is TGTGCCAGTAGTCCCTTCAGGGAATTGAATGAGCAGTTCTTC. Encoded protein: CASSPFRELNEQFF. Looking up the rest from reference TRBV19 and TRBJ2-1 gives the full variable domain: DGGITQSPKYLFRKEGQNVTLSCEQNLNHDAMYWYRQDPGQGLRLIYYSQIVNDFQKGDIAEGYSVSREKKESFPLTVTSAQKNPTAFYLCASSPFRELNEQFFGPGTRLTVL.

The chain links TRBV5-1 to TRBJ1-3, with D unclear. The CDR3 spans 17 residues. Trimming removed 2 bases at V and 0 bases at J, with 15 bases between. CDR1 and CDR2 (germline): SGHRS, YFSETQ. In nucleotides, the CDR3 is TGCGCCAGCAGCTTAGGTTCCAGAATGGCCTCTGGAAACACCATATATTTT. The encoded protein is CASSLGSRMASGNTIYF.

The chain has TRBV4-1 and TRBJ2-3; D may be TRBD1 (5 bases). V was clipped by 1 base and J by 4 bases, with 12 bases between them. Germline V gene sequence: CDR1 MGHRA, CDR2 YSYEKL. CDR3 length: 15 amino acids. The CDR3: CASSQVRGTPDTQYF. The CDR3 DNA reads as TGCGCCAGCAGCCAAGTAAGGGGAACTCCAGATACGCAGTATTTT.

The gene calls are TRBV5-1 and TRBJ2-5; no reliable D call. The CDR3 is made up of 13 amino acids. Trimming took off 0 bases at V and 0 bases at J, with 3 bases between the two ends. CDR1 is SGHRS and CDR2 is YFSETQ in the germline V gene. CDR3: CASSLGYQETQYF. The CDR3 nucleotides are TGCGCCAGCAGCTTGGGCTACCAAGAGACCCAGTACTTC.

The chain has TRBV19 and TRBJ2-3; tentatively, D is TRBD1 (6 bases). This CDR3 contains 14 residues. Per germline, CDR1 LNHDA and CDR2 SQIVND (reference sequence). The V gene lost 10 bases and the J gene lost 2 bases, with 16 bases spanning the gap. CDR3 loop: CATAEQGVTDTQYF. The CDR3 coding sequence is TGTGCCACTGCGGAACAGGGTGTCACAGATACGCAGTATTTT.

This clone was seen only once. CDR3 DNA sequence: TGCGCCAGCAGCTTCCAGCGGGAGTGGTGGAATGAGCAGTTCTTC. Amino acids: CASSFQREWWNEQFF. The chain is built from TRBV5-1 and TRBJ2-1; 8 nucleotides line up with TRBD2. This CDR3 spans 15 amino acids. After removal of 2 bases from V and 7 bases from J, the junction contained 8 bases not matched to a gene. In germline, CDR1 is SGHRS, CDR2 YFSETQ.

This sequence joins TRBV5-6 and TRBJ1-2, with TRBD1 as a possible D gene (5 bases). CDR3 length: 14 residues. V gave up 6 bases and J gave up 2 bases, with 14 bases separating them. Per germline, CDR1 SGHDT and CDR2 YYEEEE. The CDR3 protein is CASIQAGGNYGYTF. In DNA form, the CDR3 reads TGTGCCAGCATCCAGGCTGGGGGGAACTATGGCTACACCTTC.

The genes are TRBV19 and TRBJ2-1; the D is unclear. Germline CDR1 and CDR2: LNHDA and SQIVND (reference sequence). This CDR3 has 15 residues. Trimming took 5 bases from V and 6 from J, leaving 17 bases between them. The CDR3 sequence: CASSAQNSPVNEQFF. For the CDR3, the DNA is TGTGCCAGTAGTGCTCAGAACAGCCCGGTCAATGAGCAGTTCTTC.

V gene TRBV6-5 combines with J gene TRBJ2-6, with D unresolved. The CDR3 has 11 amino acids. Trimming took 9 bases from V and 1 from J, leaving 1 base between them. Germline V CDR1 and CDR2: MNHEY, SVGAGI. CDR3 DNA sequence: TGTGCCAGTTCTGGGGCCAACGTCCTGACTTTC. This gives the protein CASSGANVLTF.

J is TRBJ1-1 and V is TRBV6-5; 7 nucleotides align to TRBD1. The CDR3 consists of 14 residues. The V and J ends lost 4 bases and 1 base, in that order; junction bases with no gene match: 3. The germline CDR1 and CDR2 sequences are MNHEY and SVGAGI. Here the CDR3 reads CASSWRTGNTEAFF. The CDR3 nucleotides are TGTGCCAGCAGTTGGCGGACAGGGAACACTGAAGCTTTCTTT.

The V gene is TRBV2, the J gene TRBJ1-6; 10 nucleotides agree with TRBD1. This CDR3 has 14 residues. Germline V gene lookup returns CDR1 SNHLY and CDR2 FYNNEI. V shed 4 bases, J shed 9 bases, and the junction held 3 bases outside the gene matches. CDR3 protein: CASSGGQGSSPLHF. In DNA, the CDR3 is TGTGCCAGCAGTGGGGGACAGGGGAGTTCACCCCTCCACTTT.

The chain is built from TRBV11-1 and TRBJ2-7; D not certain. The V gene's germline CDR1 is SGHAT and CDR2 FQDESV (reference sequence). V was cut by 3 bases and J by 4 bases, with 19 bases left in between. This CDR3 contains 16 residues. The CDR3 is CASSLQGSLVLYEQYF. CDR3 in DNA: TGTGCCAGCAGCTTGCAAGGGTCCCTCGTATTGTACGAGCAGTACTTC.

The CDR3 DNA follows: TGCGCCAGCAGCTTGTCCCTAGCGAGCGATGAGCAGTTCTTC. Translating gives CASSLSLASDEQFF. V gene TRBV5-1 combines with J gene TRBJ2-1, with a possible D match to TRBD2 (6 bases). Germline CDR1 reads SGHRS; CDR2 reads YFSETQ. The V gene lost 1 base and the J gene lost 8 bases, with 13 bases spanning the gap. The CDR3 extends over 14 amino acids.

This chain links TRBV19 with TRBJ2-1, with TRBD2 as a possible D gene (6 bases). Trimming took off 4 bases at V and 10 bases at J, with 14 bases between the two ends. Germline-derived CDR1 and CDR2 are LNHDA and SQIVND (reference sequence). The CDR3 runs 13 residues. CDR3 nucleotide sequence: TGTGCCAGTAGTACCCACTCTCTAGCGGAGCAGTTCTTC. It yields the protein CASSTHSLAEQFF. The variable domain in full, completed from reference TRBV19 and TRBJ2-1, reads DGGITQSPKYLFRKEGQNVTLSCEQNLNHDAMYWYRQDPGQGLRLIYYSQIVNDFQKGDIAEGYSVSREKKESFPLTVTSAQKNPTAFYLCASSTHSLAEQFFGPGTRLTVL.